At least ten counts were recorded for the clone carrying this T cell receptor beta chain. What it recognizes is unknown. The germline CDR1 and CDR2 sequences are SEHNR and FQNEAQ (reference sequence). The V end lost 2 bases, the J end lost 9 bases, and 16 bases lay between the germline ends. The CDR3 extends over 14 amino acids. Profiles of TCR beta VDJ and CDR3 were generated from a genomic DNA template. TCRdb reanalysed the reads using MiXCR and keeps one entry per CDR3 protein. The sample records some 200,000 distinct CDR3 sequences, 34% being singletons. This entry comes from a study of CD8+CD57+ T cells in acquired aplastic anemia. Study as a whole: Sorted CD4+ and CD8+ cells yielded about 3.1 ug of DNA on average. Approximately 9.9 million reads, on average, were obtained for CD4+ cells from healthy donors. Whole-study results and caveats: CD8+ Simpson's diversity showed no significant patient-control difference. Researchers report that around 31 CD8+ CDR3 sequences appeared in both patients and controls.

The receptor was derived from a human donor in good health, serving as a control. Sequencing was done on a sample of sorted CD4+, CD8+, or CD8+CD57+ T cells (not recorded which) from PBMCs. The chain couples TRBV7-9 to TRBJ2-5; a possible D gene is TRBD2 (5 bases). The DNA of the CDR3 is TGTGCCAGCAGCTTAAGTAACGGTGGAGGAGCCCAGTACTTC. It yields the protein CASSLSNGGGAQYF. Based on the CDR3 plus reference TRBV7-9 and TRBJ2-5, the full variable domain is DTGVSQNPRHKITKRGQNVTFRCDPISEHNRLYWYRQTLGQGPEFLTYFQNEAQLEKSRLLSDRFSAERPKGSFSTLEIQRTEQGDSAMYLCASSLSNGGGAQYFGPGTRLLVL.